This T cell receptor (beta chain) came from a study of radiotherapy plus CTLA-4 blockade in lung cancer listed by TCRdb under 2018. Some background on the complete study: Objective responses were observed in 18% of enrolled patients, and disease control was achieved in approximately 29%. Paper-wide results and their limitations: After treatment with radiotherapy and ipilimumab, TCR clones that originated in tumors expanded in peripheral blood. The strongest predictors of response, as reported, were early dynamic changes in blood T cell clones along with a rise in serum interferon-beta after radiation.

Library creation used the immunoSEQ multiplex PCR assay. Drawn from immuneACCESS, this table holds only the in-frame rearrangements with V and J called that TCRdb kept. Clones are partly lost; checked studies trace under half to an unresolved V gene and leave the rest unexplained. The sample has about 97,000 clones on record, under 85% of them singletons. The biggest ten clones account for around 3% of the sample. The junction carries 10 bases between V and J, which are trimmed by 3 bases and 1 base respectively. According to the germline V gene, CDR1 reads MNHEY and CDR2 reads SVGAGI. Including cysteine and phenylalanine, the CDR3 has 14 amino acids. Only the CDR3 DNA stays, 42 bases, in frame from base 1. Focal radiation therapy combined with CTLA-4 blockade (ipilimumab) was tested in patients with chemo-refractory metastatic non-small-cell lung cancer. As concerns this clone: Its antigen remains unidentified. No base quality information exists; no much larger clone differs at one position. This CDR3 is also generated by other DNA sequences in the sample.

Recombination joined TRBV6-5 with TRBJ2-7, and perhaps TRBD1 as D gene, on 6 matching bases. This specimen consisted of peripheral blood, obtained from a patient treated with radiotherapy plus ipilimumab. The TCR comes from a human donor with non-small cell lung cancer who had a partial response to radiotherapy plus ipilimumab. Some clones in this sample may be carry-over from other donors' samples. The sequenced DNA: TGTGCCAGCAGTTATAGCAGGGGTTCCTACGAGCAGTACTTC. Translation gives CASSYSRGSYEQYF.